Listed below are T cell receptor beta chains from one sample, sequenced in a study of shared clonotypes between healthy human individuals. Method: immunoSEQ multiplex PCR; TCRdb's copy keeps in-frame clones and lacks some. The sample contains 470,000 or so clones, about 78% of which appear only once. The sequenced sample was PBMCs. These receptors were collected from a woman between 35 and 50 years old in good health. Some clones in this sample may be carry-over from other donors' samples. CDR3s include the opening cysteine and the closing phenylalanine or tryptophan. D genes are given only for firm matches. Expanded clones are given a class, and other clones once, few, many or no size at all.

>-|-|TRBV7-5|TRBJ2-1
TGTGCCAGGAGGGGTCGCCTCTCCTACAATGAGCAGTTCTTC
CARRGRLSYNEQFF
>-|-|TRBV6-4|TRBJ2-3
TGTGCCAGCAGTGGGGACCTCGGGGATACGCAGTATTTT
CASSGDLGDTQYF
>-|-|TRBV5-6|TRBJ1-5
TGTGCCAGCAGCTTCTCAGGGAATGGGTATCAGCCCCAGCATTTT
CASSFSGNGYQPQHF
>TRBD1|-|TRBV6-6|TRBJ1-4
TGTGCCAGCAGTTACCAGAGGGGGCAAAAACTGTTTTTT
CASSYQRGQKLFF
>TRBD2|-|TRBV5-6|TRBJ2-1
TGTGCCAGCAGCTTGCAACTAGCGGGAGCTTCTGAGCAGTTCTTC
CASSLQLAGASEQFF
>TRBD2|-|TRBV4-2|TRBJ2-2
TGTGCCAGCAGCCAAGAGAGCGGGAGGTCCACCGGGGAGCTGTTTTTT
CASSQESGRSTGELFF
>-|few|TRBV30|TRBJ2-2
TGTGCCTCAGGGACTTATAACACCGGGGAGCTGTTTTTT
CASGTYNTGELFF
>-|-|TRBV19|TRBJ2-2
TGTGCCAGTAGTAGATGGGGGTCGGACACCGGGGAGCTGTTTTTT
CASSRWGSDTGELFF
>TRBD2|-|TRBV7-9|TRBJ2-1
TGTGCCAGCAGCTATACCGGGACTAGCGGGAGTCGGCAGTTCTTC
CASSYTGTSGSRQFF
>-|-|TRBV5-4|TRBJ1-5
TGTGCCAGCAGCCAGGAACCAGATCAGCCCCAGCATTTT
CASSQEPDQPQHF
>TRBD2|-|TRBV6-1|TRBJ2-7
TGTGCCAGCACCTTAAGCGGGAGGGCATACGAGCAGTACTTC
CASTLSGRAYEQYF
>-|-|TRBV7-6|TRBJ2-7
TGTGCCAGCAGCTTAGTCGGTGGGACGGAACCCTACGAGCAGTACTTC
CASSLVGGTEPYEQYF
>TRBD1|-|TRBV14|TRBJ2-7
TGTGCCAGCAGCCAAGAAACTTGGGGGACAGGGAGCTCCTACGAGCAGTACTTC
CASSQETWGTGSSYEQYF
>-|once|TRBV7-2|TRBJ2-1
TGTGCCAGCAGCTTAACGCCCTCGGGGCAGAGAAAGTTCTTC
CASSLTPSGQRKFF
>-|-|TRBV7-8|TRBJ1-5
TGTGCCAGCAGCTTAGTTAACGATCAGCCCCAGCATTTT
CASSLVNDQPQHF
>TRBD2|-|TRBV18|TRBJ2-3
TGTGCCAGCTCACCAGTCTTAGCGGGAGAGGATACGCAGTATTTT
CASSPVLAGEDTQYF
>-|-|TRBV14|TRBJ2-7
TGTGCCAGCAGCCAAGAGGCCGGGATCTCCTACGAGCAGTACTTC
CASSQEAGISYEQYF
>-|many|TRBV15|TRBJ2-3
TGTGCCACCAGCAGTTTAGCGGAGGCCCCCACAGATACGCAGTATTTT
CATSSLAEAPTDTQYF
>-|-|TRBV18|TRBJ2-7
TGTGCCAGCTCACTAGCGTTGGAAGAGCAGTACTTC
CASSLALEEQYF
>TRBD1|-|TRBV19|TRBJ1-1
TGTGCCAGTAGTAGGCTGGGACAGTCGGAGTATGAAGCTTTCTTT
CASSRLGQSEYEAFF
>TRBD1|-|TRBV5-6|TRBJ2-3
TGTGCCAGCAGCTATACAGGGGGCAACACAGATACGCAGTATTTT
CASSYTGGNTDTQYF
>TRBD1|-|TRBV2|TRBJ2-7
TGTGCCAGCACTTCCGGGACAGCCTCAACCGAGCAGTACTTC
CASTSGTASTEQYF
>TRBD1|-|TRBV5-4|TRBJ1-1
TGTGCCAGCAGCACCGGGACAGGGGGCTCTGAAGCTTTCTTT
CASSTGTGGSEAFF
>TRBD2|few|TRBV11-2|TRBJ2-5
TGTGCCAGCAGCTACGCCGGGACTAGCGGGGCGGGGGGGACCCAGTACTTC
CASSYAGTSGAGGTQYF
>TRBD1|many|TRBV11-2|TRBJ1-6
TGTGCCAGCAGCCCGACAGGGAATAAGCGCTCACCCCTCCACTTT
CASSPTGNKRSPLHF
>TRBD1|-|TRBV7-2|TRBJ2-7
TGTGCCAGCAGCCCTAGCAGAGGACAGGGGAGGTTCTCCTACGAGCAGTACTTC
CASSPSRGQGRFSYEQYF
>-|-|TRBV11-2|TRBJ1-5
TGTGCCAGCAGCTTCCAGAGCAATCAGCCCCAGCATTTT
CASSFQSNQPQHF
>-|few|TRBV15|TRBJ2-5
TGTGCCACCAGCAGAGATTTTCAGGGGTACGAGACCCAGTACTTC
CATSRDFQGYETQYF
>-|-|TRBV4-3|TRBJ1-5
TGCGCCAGCAGCCAAAACCGGGATCAGCCCCAGCATTTT
CASSQNRDQPQHF
>TRBD2|-|TRBV19|TRBJ2-3
TGTGCCAGTAGTTTGTGGACTAGCGGGGACGCAGATACGCAGTATTTT
CASSLWTSGDADTQYF
>TRBD2|many|TRBV5-1|TRBJ2-5
TGCGCCAGCAGCTCTGGACTAGCGGGAGGACAAGAGACCCAGTACTTC
CASSSGLAGGQETQYF
>-|-|TRBV6-5|TRBJ1-1
TGTGCCAGCAGGCCCAAGCCTCTGATGAACACTGAAGCTTTCTTT
CASRPKPLMNTEAFF
>-|-|TRBV27|TRBJ2-1
TGTGCCAGCAGAGGAAGCTCCTACAATGAGCAGTTCTTC
CASRGSSYNEQFF
>-|few|TRBV6-4|TRBJ2-1
TGTGCCAGCAGCCCGGACTTAAACAATGAGCAGTTCTTC
CASSPDLNNEQFF
>-|-|TRBV7-6|TRBJ2-1
TGTGCCAGCAGCTTAATCGCGGGATTTTACAATGAGCAGTTCTTC
CASSLIAGFYNEQFF
>-|-|TRBV19|TRBJ1-1
TGTGCCAGTAGTATTCGGGTGGGAACTGAAGCTTTCTTT
CASSIRVGTEAFF
>-|-|TRBV2|TRBJ2-7
TGTGCCAGGGACAGTAACGAGCAGTACTTC
CARDSNEQYF
>-|few|TRBV29-1|TRBJ2-7
TGCAGCGTTGCGCGGGATCCCTACGAGCAGTACTTC
CSVARDPYEQYF
>TRBD2|-|TRBV9|TRBJ2-1
TGTGCCAGCACCCTAAGGACTAGCGGGAGTAGGGATGAGCAGTTCTTC
CASTLRTSGSRDEQFF
>-|-|TRBV14|TRBJ2-1
TGTGCCAGCAGCCAGCACAAAGGGGTGGGGGAGCAGTTCTTC
CASSQHKGVGEQFF
>-|-|TRBV7-2|TRBJ2-2
TGTGCCAGCAGCTTCTTCAGGGTCGGCACCGGGGAGCTGTTTTTT
CASSFFRVGTGELFF
>-|once|TRBV28|TRBJ2-7
TGTGCCAGCAGTTCCACAGGTATCCGGGCCTACGAGCAGTACTTC
CASSSTGIRAYEQYF
>-|-|TRBV7-9|TRBJ2-7
TGTGCCAGCAGCTTTGGGGGCTCCTACGAGCAGTACTTC
CASSFGGSYEQYF
>-|-|TRBV27|TRBJ1-5
TGTGCCAGCAGTTTATCCCCAGGGCGGCCCCAGCATTTT
CASSLSPGRPQHF
>TRBD1|once|TRBV27|TRBJ2-1
TGTGCCAGCAGTTTGGACAGGGCGCGAGGGAGAAAAAATGAGCAGTTCTTC
CASSLDRARGRKNEQFF
>TRBD1|-|TRBV27|TRBJ1-1
TGTGCCAGCAGTGGACGGACAGGGTCTGAAGCTTTCTTT
CASSGRTGSEAFF
>-|-|TRBV28|TRBJ2-7
TGTGCCAGCAGTCCCAGGGTGGGCTACGAGCAGTACTTC
CASSPRVGYEQYF
>TRBD2|-|TRBV27|TRBJ2-5
TGTGCCAGCAGTCTAGCGGGAGGGGAAGAGACCCAGTACTTC
CASSLAGGEETQYF
>TRBD1|-|TRBV5-1|TRBJ2-7
TGCGCCAGCAGCTTGGTCGGGACAGGGCATGGCGAGCAGTACTTC
CASSLVGTGHGEQYF
>-|-|TRBV5-4|TRBJ2-1
TGTGCCTTACAGAGCTCCTACAATGAGCAGTTCTTC
CALQSSYNEQFF
>TRBD2|many|TRBV5-1|TRBJ2-1
TGCGCCAGCAGCTTGGAGGGACTAGCGAGGAATGAGCAGTTCTTC
CASSLEGLARNEQFF
>-|-|TRBV5-8|TRBJ1-1
TGTGCCAGCAGCTCTAATCGGGGAACGGGCTTGAACACTGAAGCTTTCTTT
CASSSNRGTGLNTEAFF
>-|-|TRBV6-1|TRBJ2-7
TGTGCCAGCAGGGGGGACATTTACGAGCAGTACTTC
CASRGDIYEQYF
>-|-|TRBV6-5|TRBJ1-1
TGTGCCAGCAGAGAAGGACCGTACACTGAAGCTTTCTTT
CASREGPYTEAFF
>-|-|TRBV2|TRBJ2-3
TGTGCCAGCCGTCAATTGGGAAACACAGATACGCAGTATTTT
CASRQLGNTDTQYF
>-|-|TRBV28|TRBJ2-7
TGTGCCAGCAGTTTATCGGGCACGGCACCCCTCGAGCAGTACTTC
CASSLSGTAPLEQYF
>-|once|TRBV18|TRBJ1-1
TGTGCCAGCTCACCGTCGCAGGGGACTGAAGCTTTCTTT
CASSPSQGTEAFF
>-|many|TRBV5-4|TRBJ2-2
TGTGCCAGCAGCTTGGGCCTTCCGAACACCGGGGAGCTGTTTTTT
CASSLGLPNTGELFF
>-|-|TRBV30|TRBJ2-7
TGTGCCTGGAGTTTAGGGGGCGAGCAGTACTTC
CAWSLGGEQYF